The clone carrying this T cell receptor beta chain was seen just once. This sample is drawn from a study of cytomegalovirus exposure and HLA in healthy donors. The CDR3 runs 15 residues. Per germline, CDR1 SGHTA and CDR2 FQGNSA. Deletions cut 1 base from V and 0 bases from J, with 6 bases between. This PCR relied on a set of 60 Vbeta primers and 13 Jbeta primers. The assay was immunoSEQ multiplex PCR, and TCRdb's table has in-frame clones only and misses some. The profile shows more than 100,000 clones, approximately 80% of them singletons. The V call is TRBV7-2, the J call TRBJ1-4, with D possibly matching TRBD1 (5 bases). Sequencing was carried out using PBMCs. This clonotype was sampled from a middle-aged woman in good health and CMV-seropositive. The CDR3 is CASSLEGTTNEKLFF. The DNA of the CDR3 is TGTGCCAGCAGCTTAGAGGGGACAACTAATGAAAAACTGTTTTTT.